Reported below is one TCR beta chain. This same CDR3 is encoded by further DNA sequences in the sample. The junction had 6 bases not matched to a gene; V was cut back by 4 bases and J by 4 bases. The CDR3 is 15 residues long. CDR1 and CDR2 from the germline V gene are SNHLY and FYNNEI. The data were obtained in a study of blood T cell repertoires in COVID-19. Study-wide background: Both acute and convalescent COVID-19 samples were obtained from the United States, Italy and Spain. In each case, the material was cDNA or gDNA derived from T cells, B-cell-depleted T cells, or PBMCs.

Seattle researchers signed up patients amid active infection and tracked them longitudinally. Authors' analysis steps: The assay estimated nucleated cells by amplifying reference gene primers. Data came from immunoSEQ multiplex PCR; TCRdb stores just in-frame clones and leaves some out. V and J calls and clone size are those listed in that table; D and trimming were worked out from the DNA. Counted here are 150,000 to 180,000 clones, roughly four fifths occurring once; the ten biggest clones make up 9% to 13%. The chain recombines TRBV2 with TRBJ1-5, with 8 bases aligning to TRBD1. The sequence was collected from a woman aged 55-69 years with COVID-19, enrolled during active disease. Sequenced sample: peripheral blood. The CDR3 reads CASSGSGQGNQPQHF. CDR3 nucleotide sequence: TGTGCCAGCAGTGGTAGCGGACAGGGAAATCAGCCCCAGCATTTT.